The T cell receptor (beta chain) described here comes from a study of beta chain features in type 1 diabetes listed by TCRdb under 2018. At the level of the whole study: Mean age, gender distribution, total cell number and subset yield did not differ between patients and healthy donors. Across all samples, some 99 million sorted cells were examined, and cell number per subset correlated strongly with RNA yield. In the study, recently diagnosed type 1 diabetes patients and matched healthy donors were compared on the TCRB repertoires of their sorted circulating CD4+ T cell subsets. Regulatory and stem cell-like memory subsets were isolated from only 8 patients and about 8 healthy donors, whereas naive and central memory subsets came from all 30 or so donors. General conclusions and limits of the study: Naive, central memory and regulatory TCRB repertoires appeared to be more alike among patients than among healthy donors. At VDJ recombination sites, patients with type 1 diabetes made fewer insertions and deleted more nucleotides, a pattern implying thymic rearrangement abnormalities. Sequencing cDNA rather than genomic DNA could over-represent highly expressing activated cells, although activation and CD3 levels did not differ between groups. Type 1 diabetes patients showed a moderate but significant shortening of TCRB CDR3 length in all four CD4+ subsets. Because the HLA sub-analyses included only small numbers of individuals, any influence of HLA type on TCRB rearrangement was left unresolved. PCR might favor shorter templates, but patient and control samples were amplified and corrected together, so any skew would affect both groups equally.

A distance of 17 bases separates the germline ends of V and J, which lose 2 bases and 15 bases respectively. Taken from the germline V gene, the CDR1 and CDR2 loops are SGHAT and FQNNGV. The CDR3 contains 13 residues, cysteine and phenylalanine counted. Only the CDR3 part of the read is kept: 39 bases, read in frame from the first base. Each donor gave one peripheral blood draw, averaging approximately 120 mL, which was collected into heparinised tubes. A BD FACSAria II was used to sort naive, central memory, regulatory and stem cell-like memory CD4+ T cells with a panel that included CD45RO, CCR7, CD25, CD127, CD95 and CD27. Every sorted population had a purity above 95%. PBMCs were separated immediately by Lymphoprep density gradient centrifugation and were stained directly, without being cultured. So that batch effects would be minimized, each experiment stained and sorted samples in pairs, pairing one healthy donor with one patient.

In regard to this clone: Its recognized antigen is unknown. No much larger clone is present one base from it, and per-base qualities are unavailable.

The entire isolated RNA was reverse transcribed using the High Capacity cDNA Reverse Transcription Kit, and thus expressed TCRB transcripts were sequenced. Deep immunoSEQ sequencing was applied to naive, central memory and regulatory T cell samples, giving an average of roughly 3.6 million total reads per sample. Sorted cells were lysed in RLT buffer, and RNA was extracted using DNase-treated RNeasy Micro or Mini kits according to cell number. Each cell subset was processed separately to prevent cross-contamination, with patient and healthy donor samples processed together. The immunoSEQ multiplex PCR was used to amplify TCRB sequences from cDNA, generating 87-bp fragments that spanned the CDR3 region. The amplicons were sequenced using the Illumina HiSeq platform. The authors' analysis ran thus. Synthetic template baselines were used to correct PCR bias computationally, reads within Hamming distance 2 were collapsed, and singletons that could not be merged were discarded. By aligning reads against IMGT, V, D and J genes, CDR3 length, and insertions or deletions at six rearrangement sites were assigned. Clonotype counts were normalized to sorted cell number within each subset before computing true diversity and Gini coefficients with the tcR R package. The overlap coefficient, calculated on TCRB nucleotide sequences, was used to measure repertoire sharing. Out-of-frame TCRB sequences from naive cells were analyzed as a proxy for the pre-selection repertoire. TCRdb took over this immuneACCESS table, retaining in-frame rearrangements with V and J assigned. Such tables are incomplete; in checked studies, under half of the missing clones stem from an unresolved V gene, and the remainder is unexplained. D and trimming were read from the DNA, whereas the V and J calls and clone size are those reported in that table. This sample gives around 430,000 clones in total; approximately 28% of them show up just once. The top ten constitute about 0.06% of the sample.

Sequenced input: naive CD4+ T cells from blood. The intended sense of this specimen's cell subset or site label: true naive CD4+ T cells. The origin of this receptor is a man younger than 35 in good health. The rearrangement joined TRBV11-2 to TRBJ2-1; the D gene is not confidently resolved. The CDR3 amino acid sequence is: CASSLRIRLGGFF. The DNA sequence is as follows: TGTGCCAGCAGCTTACGCATAAGGTTAGGTGGGTTCTTC. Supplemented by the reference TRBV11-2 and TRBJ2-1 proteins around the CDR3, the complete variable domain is EAGVAQSPRYKIIEKRQSVAFWCNPISGHATLYWYQQILGQGPKLLIQFQNNGVVDDSQLPKDRFSAERLKGVDSTLKIQPAKLEDSAVYLCASSLRIRLGGFFGPGTRLTVL.